The 31 T cell receptor beta chains presented below share a single source sample, sequenced in a study of blood T cell repertoires in COVID-19. Sequencing used immunoSEQ multiplex PCR; TCRdb keeps in-frame clones, though not all of them. The repertoire has 250,000 or so clones, 89% of them found once; the top ten carry 3.5% to 5.5%. The sample taken for sequencing was peripheral blood. These receptors were taken from a woman aged 40-49 years who had recovered from COVID-19.

This clone has more than one count but fewer than ten. The rearrangement joins TRBV5-1 to TRBJ2-5; TRBD2 matches 10 bases. Trimming took 0 bases from V and 1 from J; bases not matched to a gene: 3. Looked up from germline, CDR1 is SGHRS and CDR2 is YFSETQ. The CDR3 spans 16 residues. DNA of the CDR3: TGCGCCAGCAGCTTGGTGGCTAGCGGGGGCCAAGAGACCCAGTACTTC. Encoded protein: CASSLVASGGQETQYF. Full variable domain (missing parts from reference TRBV5-1 and TRBJ2-5): KAGVTQTPRYLIKTRGQQVTLSCSPISGHRSVSWYQQTPGQGLQFLFEYFSETQRNKGNFPGRFSGRQFSNSRSEMNVSTLELGDSALYLCASSLVASGGQETQYFGPGTRLLVL.

With regard to this clone: The final CDR3 position lacks the conserved phenylalanine or tryptophan, pointing to a likely read error. No DNA is shown, since the ends of the CDR3 on it are uncertain; the CDR3 is the one TCRdb lists. The V gene is TRBV18, the J gene TRBJ1-1. The CDR3 is made up of 10 amino acids, end residues included. CDR1 is KGHSH and CDR2 is LQKENI in the germline V gene. The CDR3: CASSPPTAPL.

The genes are TRBV5-5 and TRBJ1-1, with 11 positions matching TRBD1. The germline gives CDR1 SGHKS, CDR2 YYEKEE (reference sequence). Germline trimming cut 5 bases from V and 4 bases from J; bases unmatched to any gene: 4. The length of the CDR3 is 14 residues. The CDR3 region has the DNA TGTGCCAGCAGGGCCGGGACAGGGGGCACTGAAGCTTTCTTT. Encoded protein: CASRAGTGGTEAFF.

This clone was seen once. This chain connects TRBV3-1 (or the pseudogene TRBV3-2) to TRBJ1-1, with D perhaps TRBD1 (5 bases). Germline V lookup: CDR1 LGHDT, CDR2 YNNKEL (reference sequence). The CDR3 consists of 13 residues. The V end lost 0 bases, the J end lost 14 bases, and 16 bases lay between the germline ends. CDR3: CASSQDGRGEGFF. The CDR3 bases are TGTGCCAGCAGCCAAGACGGGCGAGGGGAGGGCTTCTTT.

A word on this clone: One end of the junction does not line up with germline, which may come from a read error. V gene TRBV2 combines with J gene TRBJ1-5, with D possibly TRBD1 on 5 matching bases. The CDR3 length is 15 residues. The V gene's germline CDR1 is SNHLY and CDR2 FYNNEI. The CDR3 DNA is TGTGCCAGCAGAGAAGACAGATCGGGGGGGCAGCCCCAGCATTTT. Its protein product is CASREDRSGGQPQHF.

The V and J genes are TRBV4-1 and TRBJ1-2; weak D call: TRBD1 (6 bases). The CDR3 is made up of 18 amino acids. V dropped 0 bases and J dropped 8 bases, with 25 bases sitting between them. Germline values: CDR1 MGHRA, CDR2 YSYEKL. Written as DNA, the CDR3 is TGCGCCAGCAGCCAAGAGGAGGCAGGACAGTGGGCCCCGGGGGGCTACACCTTC. Its protein product is CASSQEEAGQWAPGGYTF.

The chain carries TRBV14 and TRBJ1-5; D is ambiguous. The CDR3 has 12 residues. The germline V gene has CDR1 SGHDN and CDR2 FVKESK. The V and J ends lost 9 bases and 5 bases respectively, with 11 bases between them. This CDR3 reads CARAGNDQPQHF. In DNA, the CDR3 is TGTGCCAGGGCGGGAAACGATCAGCCCCAGCATTTT.

The gene calls are TRBV7-2 and TRBJ2-5, with TRBD2 matching over 9 bases. This CDR3 comprises 15 residues. The V gene end was trimmed by 5 bases and the J gene end by 5 bases; junction bases not matched to a gene: 9. Germline CDR1 reads SGHTA; CDR2 reads FQGNSA. The CDR3 region is CASSTVAGEAETQYF. The DNA for the CDR3 is TGTGCCAGCAGCACCGTAGCGGGAGAAGCGGAGACCCAGTACTTC.

This clone was seen a handful of times. The chain joins TRBV30 to TRBJ1-4; D call uncertain. The V end lost 2 bases, the J end lost 4 bases, and 8 bases lay between the germline ends. Germline CDR1 reads GTSNPN; CDR2 reads SVGIG (reference sequence). The CDR3 totals 13 residues. This CDR3 is CAWSPGNNEKLFF. The CDR3 nucleotides are TGTGCCTGGAGTCCCGGGAATAATGAAAAACTGTTTTTT.

The chain carries TRBV2 and TRBJ1-3, with D unresolved. CDR1 and CDR2 (germline): SNHLY, FYNNEI. This CDR3 contains 15 residues. The V gene lost 8 bases and the J gene lost 0 bases, with 14 bases spanning the gap. For the CDR3, the DNA is TGTGCCAGCGGGCAGACCGAACCCTCTGGAAACACCATATATTTT. Protein product: CASGQTEPSGNTIYF.

V gene TRBV4-1 combines with J gene TRBJ2-7; TRBD2 matches at 9 bases. Germline V gene data show CDR1 as MGHRA and CDR2 as YSYEKL. The CDR3 runs to 15 residues. J gave up 0 bases and V 1 base, and 1 base lay outside the gene matches. CDR3 region: CASSQGLADSYEQYF. As DNA, the CDR3 is TGCGCCAGCAGCCAAGGACTAGCGGACTCCTACGAGCAGTACTTC.

V is TRBV19 and J is TRBJ2-1, with TRBD2 identical over 7 bases. With V trimmed by 7 bases and J by 15 bases, 12 bases remained unmatched. Germline V lookup: CDR1 LNHDA, CDR2 SQIVND (reference sequence). The CDR3 is 12 amino acids. CDR3 region: CASTLAREEVFF. In nucleotides, the CDR3 is TGTGCCAGTACCCTAGCCCGGGAGGAGGTGTTCTTC. The whole variable domain, remainder taken from reference TRBV19 and TRBJ2-1, is DGGITQSPKYLFRKEGQNVTLSCEQNLNHDAMYWYRQDPGQGLRLIYYSQIVNDFQKGDIAEGYSVSREKKESFPLTVTSAQKNPTAFYLCASTLAREEVFFGPGTRLTVL.

Only one count was recorded for this clone. The V and J genes are TRBV11-2 and TRBJ2-7; 7 positions agree with TRBD2. This CDR3 is 16 amino acids long. CDR1 is SGHAT and CDR2 is FQNNGV in the germline V gene. The junction had 7 bases not matched to a gene; V was cut back by 2 bases and J by 0 bases. Here the CDR3 DNA reads TGTGCCAGCAGCTTACGGCTAGCGGAACCCTCCTACGAGCAGTACGTC. This encodes CASSLRLAEPSYEQYV.

J is TRBJ2-7 and V is TRBV19; 9 bases line up with TRBD1. The V segment lost 3 bases and the J segment 6 bases; nucleotides outside the gene matches: 3. The CDR3 consists of 13 residues. Per the germline V gene, CDR1 is LNHDA and CDR2 is SQIVND (reference sequence). In DNA form, the CDR3 reads TGTGCCAGTAGTATGGGACAGGGAGCCGAGCAGTACGTC. As protein: CASSMGQGAEQYV.

This chain connects TRBV19 to TRBJ2-2; tentative D call: TRBD2 (5 bases). This CDR3 comprises 14 residues. Germline V gene lookup returns CDR1 LNHDA and CDR2 SQIVND (reference sequence). V was cut by 6 bases and J by 4 bases, with 12 bases left in between. The CDR3 region is CASSLRRGTGELFF. DNA of the CDR3: TGTGCCAGTAGCCTCCGACGGGGCACCGGGGAGCTGTTTTTT.

In this sample, this clone turned up once. The chain employs TRBV7-2 and TRBJ1-1; 11 bases agree with TRBD1. Germline V gene sequence: CDR1 SGHTA, CDR2 FQGNSA. This CDR3 has 15 residues. V lost 3 bases and J lost 9; bases outside the gene matches: 9. The DNA of the CDR3 is TGTGCCAGCAGCTTCACCGGGACAGGGGGGTATAAAGCTTTCTTT. Encoded protein: CASSFTGTGGYKAFF.

The chain has TRBV29-1 and TRBJ2-1, with D possibly TRBD1 on 6 matching bases. The V end was cut by 4 bases, the J end by 2 bases, with 9 bases between. The CDR3 sequence is 13 residues long. Germline V gene sequence: CDR1 SQVTM, CDR2 ANQGSEA. CDR3: CSVGQVAYNEQFF. The CDR3 DNA is TGCAGCGTTGGACAGGTGGCCTACAATGAGCAGTTCTTC.

V gene TRBV15 combines with J gene TRBJ1-1, with 7 nucleotides matching TRBD1. CDR3 length equals 13 residues. Germline CDR1 is LNHNV and CDR2 is YYDKDF (reference sequence). J gave up 5 bases and V 5 bases, and 5 bases lay outside the gene matches. The CDR3 here is CATSLAQGTEAFF. The CDR3 region has the DNA TGTGCCACCAGCCTCGCACAGGGGACTGAAGCTTTCTTT.

The chain employs TRBV29-1 and TRBJ2-3; 9 positions agree with TRBD1. J lost 3 bases, V lost 3 bases, and 4 bases had no gene match. The CDR3 loop spans 14 amino acids. The germline gives CDR1 SQVTM, CDR2 ANQGSEA. The DNA for the CDR3 is TGCAGCGTTGATCCGGGACAGGGAACAGATACGCAGTATTTT. Amino acid sequence: CSVDPGQGTDTQYF.

The CDR3 loop reads CAIRPTSGRTDTQYF. The CDR3 DNA reads TGTGCCATCAGACCGACTAGCGGGCGCACAGATACGCAGTATTTT. The genes are TRBV10-3 and TRBJ2-3, with 10 bases fitting TRBD2. From germline, CDR1 is ENHRY and CDR2 SYGVKD. This CDR3 contains 15 residues. With 6 bases clipped from V and 1 base from J, the junction kept 4 bases outside the gene matches.

As for this clone: Other nucleotide sequences from this sample produce the same CDR3. This sequence joins TRBV5-1 and TRBJ1-3, with D uncertain. CDR3 length equals 14 residues. In germline, CDR1 is SGHRS, CDR2 YFSETQ. Trimming removed 0 bases from V and 0 bases from J, with 4 bases in between. CDR3 in amino acids: CASSLGSSGNTIYF. The CDR3 DNA is TGCGCCAGCAGCTTGGGGAGCTCTGGAAACACCATATATTTT.

The chain uses TRBV24-1 and TRBJ2-7; tentatively, D is TRBD2 (5 bases). Trimming shortened V by 3 bases and J by 6 bases, and 8 bases separated the two germline ends. The CDR3 spans 12 residues. CDR1 KGHDR and CDR2 SFDVKD come from the germline V gene. The CDR3 DNA reads TGTGCCACCAGTGATGACGCGGGCGAGCAGTACTTC. This gives the protein CATSDDAGEQYF.

The gene calls are TRBV30 and TRBJ2-1; D not resolved. The V end lost 3 bases, the J end lost 7 bases, and 10 bases lay between the germline ends. In germline, CDR1 is GTSNPN, CDR2 SVGIG (reference sequence). The CDR3 covers 12 residues. CDR3 bases: TGTGCCTGGAGCCCCACTCGTAATGAGCAGTTCTTC. It specifies CAWSPTRNEQFF.

This clone was counted at least ten times. The V gene is TRBV3-1 (or the pseudogene TRBV3-2), the J gene TRBJ2-2; D might be TRBD2 (5 bases). This CDR3 is 13 amino acids long. The germline CDR1 and CDR2 sequences are LGHDT and YNNKEL (reference sequence). The V and J ends lost 6 bases and 6 bases respectively, with 11 bases between them. The chain's CDR3 is CASSLGRSGELFF. The CDR3 region has the DNA TGTGCCAGCAGTCTAGGGAGATCCGGGGAGCTGTTTTTT.

This clone has just a few counts. The chain's CDR3 is CASSVRQGWNEQFF. CDR3 coding DNA: TGTGCCAGCAGCGTACGACAGGGGTGGAATGAGCAGTTCTTC. The J gene is TRBJ2-1, the V gene TRBV7-2; 8 positions agree with TRBD1. V lost 5 bases, J lost 7 bases, and 7 bases stayed unmatched. Germline loops: CDR1 SGHTA, CDR2 FQGNSA. CDR3 length: 14 amino acids.

J is TRBJ1-1 and V is TRBV5-6; D call uncertain. CDR1 and CDR2 (germline): SGHDT, YYEEEE. This CDR3 is 15 amino acids long. Trimming removed 0 bases at V and 4 bases at J, with 13 bases between. CDR3 bases: TGTGCCAGCAGCTTGGATCCGGATGGGCCCACTGAAGCTTTCTTT. Its translation: CASSLDPDGPTEAFF.

The chain employs TRBV7-8 and TRBJ2-5; 8 bases align to TRBD1. This CDR3 is 15 amino acids long. Germline V CDR1 and CDR2: SGHVS, FQNEAQ. V lost 1 base and J lost 4; bases outside the gene matches: 5. CDR3 sequence reads: CASSLGSDRAETQYF. CDR3 DNA: TGTGCCAGCAGCTTAGGATCGGACAGGGCAGAGACCCAGTACTTC.

The chain combines TRBV6-5 with TRBJ2-2, with a weak D call TRBD1 (8 bases). The CDR3 sequence is 14 residues long. Germline lookup yields CDR1 MNHEY and CDR2 SVGAGI. V was cut by 6 bases and J by 8 bases, with 16 bases left in between. CDR3 protein: CASSDRGGVGELFF. CDR3 in DNA: TGTGCCAGCAGCGACAGGGGAGGGGTAGGGGAGCTGTTTTTT.

This chain joins TRBV27 and TRBJ1-3; TRBD1 matches at 10 bases. The germline gives CDR1 MNHEY, CDR2 SMNVEV (reference sequence). The CDR3 sequence is 16 residues long. Losses at the gene ends were 6 bases for V and 4 bases for J; bases not matched to a gene: 9. CDR3 amino acids: CASRGTGAPRGNTIYF. The CDR3 DNA reads as TGTGCCAGCAGGGGGACAGGGGCGCCGCGAGGAAACACCATATATTTT.

The chain uses TRBV19 and TRBJ2-1; no firm D call. There are 13 residues in the CDR3. With 5 bases removed from V and 4 bases from J, the gap between germline ends came to 9 bases. The V gene's germline CDR1 is LNHDA and CDR2 SQIVND (reference sequence). The CDR3 region is CASSDLSYNEQFF. For the CDR3, the DNA is TGTGCCAGTAGTGATCTATCTTACAATGAGCAGTTCTTC. The whole variable domain, filled in from reference TRBV19 and TRBJ2-1, reads DGGITQSPKYLFRKEGQNVTLSCEQNLNHDAMYWYRQDPGQGLRLIYYSQIVNDFQKGDIAEGYSVSREKKESFPLTVTSAQKNPTAFYLCASSDLSYNEQFFGPGTRLTVL.

The gene calls are TRBV19 and TRBJ2-1, with 9 positions matching TRBD2. This CDR3 has 13 residues. Germline-derived CDR1 and CDR2 are LNHDA and SQIVND (reference sequence). The J segment lost 9 bases and the V segment lost 6 bases, leaving 6 bases of the junction unmatched. CDR3 coding DNA: TGTGCCAGTAGGGGACTAGCCGGGAGTGAGCAGTTCTTC. Protein product: CASRGLAGSEQFF.